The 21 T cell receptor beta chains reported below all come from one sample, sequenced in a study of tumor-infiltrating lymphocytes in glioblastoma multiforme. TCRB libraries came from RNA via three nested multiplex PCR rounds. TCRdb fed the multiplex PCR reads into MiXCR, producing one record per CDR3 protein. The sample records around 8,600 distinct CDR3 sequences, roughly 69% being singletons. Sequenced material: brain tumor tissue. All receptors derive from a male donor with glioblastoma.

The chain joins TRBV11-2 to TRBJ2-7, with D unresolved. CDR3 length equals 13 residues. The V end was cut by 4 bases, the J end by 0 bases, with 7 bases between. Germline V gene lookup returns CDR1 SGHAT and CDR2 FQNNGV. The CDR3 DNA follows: TGTGCCAGCAGCTCGCTAGTCTCCTACGAGCAGTACTTC. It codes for CASSSLVSYEQYF.

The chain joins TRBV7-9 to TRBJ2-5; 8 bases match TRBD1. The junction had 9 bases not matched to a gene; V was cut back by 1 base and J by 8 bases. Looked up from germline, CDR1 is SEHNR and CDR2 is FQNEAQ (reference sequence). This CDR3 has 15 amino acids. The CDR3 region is CASSLDAGGGETQYF. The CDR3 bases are TGTGCCAGCAGCTTAGATGCAGGGGGCGGTGAAACCCAGTACTTC.

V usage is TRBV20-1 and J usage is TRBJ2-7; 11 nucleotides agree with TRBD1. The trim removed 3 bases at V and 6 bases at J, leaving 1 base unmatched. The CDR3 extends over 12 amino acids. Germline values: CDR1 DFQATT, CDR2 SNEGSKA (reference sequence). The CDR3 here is CSARDRGPEQYF. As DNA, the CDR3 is TGCAGTGCTAGGGACAGGGGGCCCGAGCAGTACTTC.

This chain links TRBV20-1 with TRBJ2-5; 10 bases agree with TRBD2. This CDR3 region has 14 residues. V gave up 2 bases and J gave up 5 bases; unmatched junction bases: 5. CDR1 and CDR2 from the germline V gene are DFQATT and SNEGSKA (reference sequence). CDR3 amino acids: CSARLAGVLETQYF. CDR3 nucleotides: TGCAGTGCTAGACTAGCGGGAGTTTTGGAGACCCAGTACTTC.

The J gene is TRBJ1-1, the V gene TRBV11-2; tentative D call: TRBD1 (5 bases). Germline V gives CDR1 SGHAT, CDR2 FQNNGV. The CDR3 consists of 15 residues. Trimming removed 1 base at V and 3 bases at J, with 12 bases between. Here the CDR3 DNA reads TGTGCCAGCAGCTTAGCCCTTGCAGGGCACACTGAAGCTTTCTTT. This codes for CASSLALAGHTEAFF.

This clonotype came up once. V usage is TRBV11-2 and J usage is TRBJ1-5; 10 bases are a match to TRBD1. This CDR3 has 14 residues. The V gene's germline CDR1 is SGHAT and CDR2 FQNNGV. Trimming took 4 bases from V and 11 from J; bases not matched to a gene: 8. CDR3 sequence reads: CASSSGQGVRAQHF. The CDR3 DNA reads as TGTGCCAGCAGCTCTGGACAGGGGGTTCGAGCCCAGCATTTT. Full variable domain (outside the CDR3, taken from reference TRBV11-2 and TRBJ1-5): EAGVAQSPRYKIIEKRQSVAFWCNPISGHATLYWYQQILGQGPKLLIQFQNNGVVDDSQLPKDRFSAERLKGVDSTLKIQPAKLEDSAVYLCASSSGQGVRAQHFGDGTRLSIL.

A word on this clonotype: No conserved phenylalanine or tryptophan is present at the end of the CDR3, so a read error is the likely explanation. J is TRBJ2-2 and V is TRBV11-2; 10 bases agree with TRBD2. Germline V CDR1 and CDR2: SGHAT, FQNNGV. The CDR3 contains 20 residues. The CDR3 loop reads CASTPSFGQGLAVNTGELFL. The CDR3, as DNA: TGTGCCAGCACCCCCTCATTCGGCCAAGGACTAGCGGTAAACACCGGCGAGCTGTTTTTA.

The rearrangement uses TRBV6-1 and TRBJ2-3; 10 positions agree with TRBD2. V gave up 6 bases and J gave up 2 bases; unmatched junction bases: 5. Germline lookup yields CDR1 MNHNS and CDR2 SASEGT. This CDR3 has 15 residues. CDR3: CASSALAGPTDTQYF. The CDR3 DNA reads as TGTGCCAGCAGCGCACTAGCGGGACCCACAGATACGCAGTATTTT.

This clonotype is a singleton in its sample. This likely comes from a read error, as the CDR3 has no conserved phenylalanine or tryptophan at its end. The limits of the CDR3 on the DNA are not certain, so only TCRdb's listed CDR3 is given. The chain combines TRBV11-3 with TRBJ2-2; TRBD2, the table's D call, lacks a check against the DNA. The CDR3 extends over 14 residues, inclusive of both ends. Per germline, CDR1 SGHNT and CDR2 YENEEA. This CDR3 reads CASSLFGRAGELLV.

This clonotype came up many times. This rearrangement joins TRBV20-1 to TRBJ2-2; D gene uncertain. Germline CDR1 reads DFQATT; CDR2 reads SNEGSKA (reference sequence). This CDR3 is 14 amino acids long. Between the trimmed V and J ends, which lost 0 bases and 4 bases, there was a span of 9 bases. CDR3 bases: TGCAGTGCTAGAGATCTGACGGGCACCGGGGAGCTGTTTTTT. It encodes CSARDLTGTGELFF.

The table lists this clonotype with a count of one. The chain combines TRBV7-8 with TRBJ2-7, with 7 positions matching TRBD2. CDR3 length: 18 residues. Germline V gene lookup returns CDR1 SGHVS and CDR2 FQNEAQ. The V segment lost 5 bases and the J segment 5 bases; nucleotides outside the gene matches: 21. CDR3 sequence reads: CASSVPRALLAKGHEQYF. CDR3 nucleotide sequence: TGTGCCAGCAGCGTTCCCCGGGCATTACTAGCGAAAGGGCACGAGCAGTACTTC.

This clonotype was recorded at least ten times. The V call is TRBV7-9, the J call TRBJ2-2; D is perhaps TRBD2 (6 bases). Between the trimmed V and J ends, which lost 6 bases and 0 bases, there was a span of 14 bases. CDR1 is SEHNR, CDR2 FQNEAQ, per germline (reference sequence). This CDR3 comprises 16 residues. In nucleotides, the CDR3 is TGTGCCAGCAGGGAACACGGGGGTCCGAACACCGGGGAGCTGTTTTTT. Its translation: CASREHGGPNTGELFF.

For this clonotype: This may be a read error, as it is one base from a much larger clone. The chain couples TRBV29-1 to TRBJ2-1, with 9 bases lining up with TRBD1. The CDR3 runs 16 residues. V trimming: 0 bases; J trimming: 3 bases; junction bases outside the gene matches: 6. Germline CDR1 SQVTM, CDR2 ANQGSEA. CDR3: CSVEDPDRGSYNEQFF. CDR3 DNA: TGCAGCGTTGAAGACCCGGACAGGGGAAGCTACAATGAGCAGTTCTTC.

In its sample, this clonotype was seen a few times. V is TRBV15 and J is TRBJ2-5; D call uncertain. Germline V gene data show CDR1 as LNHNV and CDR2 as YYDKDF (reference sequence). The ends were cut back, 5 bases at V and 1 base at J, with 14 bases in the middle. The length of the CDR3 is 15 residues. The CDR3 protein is CATSGNLNPQETQYF. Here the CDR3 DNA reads TGTGCCACCAGCGGAAACCTGAATCCCCAAGAGACCCAGTACTTC.

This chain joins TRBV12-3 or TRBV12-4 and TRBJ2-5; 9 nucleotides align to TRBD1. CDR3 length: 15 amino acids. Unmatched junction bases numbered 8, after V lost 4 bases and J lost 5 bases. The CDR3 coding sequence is TGTGCCAGCAGTTCGGACAGGGGAGTTATGGAGACCCAGTACTTC. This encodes CASSSDRGVMETQYF.

CDR3 nucleotide sequence: TGCAGCGTTGGAGACGGAGTGTCCGAGCAGTACTTC. It encodes CSVGDGVSEQYF. The V call is TRBV29-1, the J call TRBJ2-7, with D hard to call. CDR1 is SQVTM, CDR2 ANQGSEA, per germline. The CDR3 contains 12 residues. Trimming stripped 4 bases from V and 6 bases from J, with 13 bases between.

The CDR3 DNA reads as TGCGCCAGCAGCCAAGACACTGAAGCTTTCTTT. This translates into CASSQDTEAFF. The rearrangement links TRBV4-3 to TRBJ1-1; D uncertain. The length of the CDR3 is 11 residues. The V and J ends lost 0 bases and 4 bases respectively, with 0 bases between them. Germline loops: CDR1 LGHNA, CDR2 YSLEER.

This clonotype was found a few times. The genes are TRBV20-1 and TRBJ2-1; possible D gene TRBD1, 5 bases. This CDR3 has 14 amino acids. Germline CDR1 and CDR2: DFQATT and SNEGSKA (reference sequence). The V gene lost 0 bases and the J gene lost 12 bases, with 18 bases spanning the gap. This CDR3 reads CSARDKAGLYVQFF. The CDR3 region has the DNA TGCAGTGCTAGAGACAAGGCAGGGCTGTATGTGCAGTTCTTC.

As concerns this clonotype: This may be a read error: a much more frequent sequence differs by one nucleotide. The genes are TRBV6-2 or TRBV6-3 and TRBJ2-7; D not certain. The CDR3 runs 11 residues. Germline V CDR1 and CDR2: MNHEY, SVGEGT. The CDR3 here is CGSSHAYEQYF. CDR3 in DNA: TGTGGCAGCAGTCACGCCTACGAGCAGTACTTC.

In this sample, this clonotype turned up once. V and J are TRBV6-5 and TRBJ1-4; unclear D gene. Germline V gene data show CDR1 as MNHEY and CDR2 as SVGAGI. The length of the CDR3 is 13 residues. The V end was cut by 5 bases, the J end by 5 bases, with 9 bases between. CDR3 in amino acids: CASSETGNEKLFF. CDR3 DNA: TGTGCCAGCAGTGAGACGGGGAATGAAAAACTGTTTTTT.

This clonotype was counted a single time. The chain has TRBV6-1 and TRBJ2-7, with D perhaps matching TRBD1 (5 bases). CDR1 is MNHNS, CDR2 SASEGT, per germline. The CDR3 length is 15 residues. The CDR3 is CDSSETTGGSYEQYV. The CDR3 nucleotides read TGTGACAGCAGTGAAACTACAGGTGGATCCTACGAGCAGTACGTC.